This T cell receptor (beta chain) was documented in a study of cytomegalovirus exposure and HLA in healthy donors. Only a few counts were recorded for this clone. The primer mix had 60 Vbeta and 13 Jbeta primers. Sequencing was performed with immunoSEQ multiplex PCR; in TCRdb, only in-frame clones are kept and a portion is missing. This table holds around 220,000 clones, about three quarters found once. Germline loops: CDR1 MNHEY, CDR2 SVGAGI. Trimming took off 7 bases at V and 9 bases at J, with 11 bases between the two ends. This CDR3 spans 11 amino acids. V gene TRBV6-5 combines with J gene TRBJ2-3; TRBD2 is a possible D gene (5 bases). Sequenced material: PBMCs. The TCR was taken from a man aged 35 to 55 in good health and CMV-seronegative. The CDR3 sequence is CASNDWETQYF. For the CDR3, the DNA is TGTGCCAGCAATGACTGGGAGACGCAGTATTTT.